The T cell receptor (beta chain) under discussion was sequenced for a study of cytomegalovirus exposure and HLA in healthy donors. Study overall: About 179 million T cells yielded some 120 million unique TCR beta sequences in earlier analysis.

CDR3 size: 13 residues. CDR1 is SSHAT and CDR2 is FNYEAQ in the germline V gene (reference sequence). This clone is a singleton in its sample. Its antigen is unknown. The junction departs from the called germline gene at one end, perhaps through a read error. This PCR relied on a set of 60 Vbeta primers and 13 Jbeta primers. Measured with immunoSEQ multiplex PCR; TCRdb has only the in-frame clones, and not every one. The profile shows about 240,000 clones, 80% to 85% of them singletons. Study-level findings and limits: CMV serostatus was the sole immune exposure data available. Later on, an analysis tied 15,000 to 20,000 TCR beta sequences to HLA alleles at 0.05 false discovery rate.

Sequences were obtained from PBMCs. This clonotype was obtained from a woman in her fifties or sixties in good health and CMV-seropositive. The chain is built from TRBV7-7 and TRBJ2-1; weak D call: TRBD2 (5 bases). For the CDR3, the DNA is TGTGCTAGCAGCATCGACTACCAGAATGAGCAGTTCTTC. Translation gives CASSIDYQNEQFF.